These 3 T cell receptor beta chains originate from one sample sequenced in a study of T cells in Graves' hyperthyroidism and ophthalmopathy. RNA transcripts yielded amplified TCR beta CDR3 regions. Researchers ran a first-round RT-PCR on the TCR CDR3 using the HTBI primer set. TCRdb re-analysed the multiplex PCR reads in MiXCR, keeping a single row per CDR3 protein. The data contain more than 450,000 distinct CDR3 sequences, approximately 20% of them singletons. Sequencing was carried out using blood. These receptor sequences come from a man aged 40-55 years with Graves' ophthalmopathy.

This clonotype occurred many times. V and J are TRBV11-2 and TRBJ2-7, with unresolved D. V lost 2 bases and J 5 bases, leaving 4 bases between the germline ends. The CDR3 runs 11 residues. Germline V CDR1 and CDR2: SGHAT, FQNNGV. This chain's CDR3 is CASSLNHEQYF. For the CDR3, the DNA is TGTGCCAGCAGCTTAAATCACGAGCAGTACTTC.

About this clonotype itself: Germline and junction disagree at one end, which may indicate a read error. The J gene is TRBJ2-3, the V gene TRBV5-1; D is possibly TRBD1 (6 bases). The CDR3 consists of 14 residues. CDR1 and CDR2 from the germline V gene are SGHRS and YFSETQ. CDR3 sequence reads: CASGGPLGTDTQYF. CDR3 coding DNA: TGTGCCAGTGGGGGCCCTCTGGGCACAGATACGCAGTATTTT.

This clonotype came up many times. This chain uses TRBV3-1 with TRBJ1-5; D is undetermined. The germline V and J ends were trimmed by 1 base and 2 bases, with 6 bases remaining between them. Germline CDR1 reads LGHDT; CDR2 reads YNNKEL (reference sequence). This CDR3 spans 14 amino acids. CDR3 residues: CASSQAGGNQPQHF. CDR3 nucleotides: TGTGCCAGCAGCCAAGCGGGTGGCAATCAGCCCCAGCATTTT.